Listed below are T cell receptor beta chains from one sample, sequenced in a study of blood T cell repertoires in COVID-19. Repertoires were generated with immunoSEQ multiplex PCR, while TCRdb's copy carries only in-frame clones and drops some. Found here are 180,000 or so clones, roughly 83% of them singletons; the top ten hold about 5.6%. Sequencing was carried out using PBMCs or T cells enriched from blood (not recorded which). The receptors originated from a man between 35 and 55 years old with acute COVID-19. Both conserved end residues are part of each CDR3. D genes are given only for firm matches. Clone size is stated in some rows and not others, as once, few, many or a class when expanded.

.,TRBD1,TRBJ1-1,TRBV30,TGTGCCTGGAGTTTAGACCAGGGGGTTGAAGCTTTCTTT,CAWSLDQGVEAFF
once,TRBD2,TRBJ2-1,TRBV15,TGTGCCACCAGCAGAGATATTGGGGTAGCGGGGACGCGGTTCTTC,CATSRDIGVAGTRFF
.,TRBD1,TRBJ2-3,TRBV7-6,TGTGCCTCCTCGAGAGGAGGGGGACAGGTATCAGATACGCAGTATTTT,CASSRGGGQVSDTQYF
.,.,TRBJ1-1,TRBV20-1,TGCCGGGAGGCCACGAACACTGAAGCTTTCTTT,CREATNTEAFF
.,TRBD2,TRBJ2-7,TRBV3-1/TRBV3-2,TGTGCCAGCAGCCCCGGACTAGCTTCCGAGCAGTACTTC,CASSPGLASEQYF
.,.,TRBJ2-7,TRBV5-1,TGCGCCAGCAGCCCGAGCTACGAGCAGTACTTC,CASSPSYEQYF
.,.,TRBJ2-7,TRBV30,TGTGCCTGGATCGTCCCAGGGTTCGACGAGCAGTACTTC,CAWIVPGFDEQYF
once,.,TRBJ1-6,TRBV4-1,TGCGCCAGCAGCCAAGACGGAGGTTCACCCCTCCACTTT,CASSQDGGSPLHF
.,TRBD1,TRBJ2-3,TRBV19,TGTGCCAGTATTGACAGGGGTGGTTCTTCAGATACGCAGTATTTT,CASIDRGGSSDTQYF
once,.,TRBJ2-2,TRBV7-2,TGTGCCAGCAGACGGCCAGGCACGAACACCGGGGAGCTGTTTTTT,CASRRPGTNTGELFF
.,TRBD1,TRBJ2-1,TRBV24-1,TGTGCCACCGCAGGGGGTCCCATCTACAATGAGCAGTTCTTC,CATAGGPIYNEQFF
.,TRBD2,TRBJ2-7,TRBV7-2,TGTGCCAGCAGCGAAAGGCGGGAGGGCCCCCTAGACCAGCACTACGAGCAGTACTTC,CASSERREGPLDQHYEQYF
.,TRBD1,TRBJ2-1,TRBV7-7,TGTGCTAGCAGCCAGGACAGGGATAATGAGCAGTTCTTC,CASSQDRDNEQFF
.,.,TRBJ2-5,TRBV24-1,TGTGCCTCACGCGAAGGGTGGGGGGGCACCCAGTACTTC,CASREGWGGTQYF
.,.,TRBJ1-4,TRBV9,TGTGCCAGCAGCGTAGATGAGACACGGCGTGAAAAACTGTTTTTT,CASSVDETRREKLFF
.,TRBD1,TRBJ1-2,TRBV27,TGTGCCAGCAGTAGGCCCGGGACAGGCGCTCTCTATGGCTACACCTTC,CASSRPGTGALYGYTF
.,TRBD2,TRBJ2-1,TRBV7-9,TGTGCCAGCAGCTCCCCCCCCGGGACTAGCGGGAGGATACATGAGCAGTTCTTC,CASSSPPGTSGRIHEQFF
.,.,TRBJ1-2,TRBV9,TGTGCCAGCAGCGTACAGGGCTATGGCTACACCTTC,CASSVQGYGYTF
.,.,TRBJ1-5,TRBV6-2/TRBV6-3,TGTGCCAGCAGTTACTCGGGCCAGAGTGGTCAGCCCCAGCATTTT,CASSYSGQSGQPQHF
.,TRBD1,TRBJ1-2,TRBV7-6,TGTGCCAGCAGCCCTGGGACAGGGGCGCCCGCGGGCTACACCTTC,CASSPGTGAPAGYTF
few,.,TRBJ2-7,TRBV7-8,TGTGCCAGCAGCTTTGACAAAAGCTCCTACGAGCAGTACTTC,CASSFDKSSYEQYF
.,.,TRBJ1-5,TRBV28,TGTGCCAGCAGTACCACGGGGGGTTATAGCAATCAGCCCCAGCATTTT,CASSTTGGYSNQPQHF
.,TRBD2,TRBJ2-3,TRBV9,TGTGCCAGCAGCCTAGCGGGAGTTGGAGATACGCAGTATTTT,CASSLAGVGDTQYF
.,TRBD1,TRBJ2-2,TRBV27,TGTGCCAGCAGTCCCCTCGACAGGGCCACCGGGGAGCTGTTTTTT,CASSPLDRATGELFF
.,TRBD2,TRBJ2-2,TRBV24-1,TGTGCCACCAGTGAACAGCGGGAGGACACCGGGGAGCTGTTTTTT,CATSEQREDTGELFF
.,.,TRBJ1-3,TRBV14,TGTGCCAGCAGCCAAGGAACCCAGGTACTCCCTGGAAACACCATATATTTT,CASSQGTQVLPGNTIYF
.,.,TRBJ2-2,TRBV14,TGTGCCAGCAGCCACGGACTGCCGAACACCGGGGAGCTGTTTTTT,CASSHGLPNTGELFF
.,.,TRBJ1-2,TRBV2,TGTGCCAGCAGTGACTACGTTTATGGCTACACCTTC,CASSDYVYGYTF
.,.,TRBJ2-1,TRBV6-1,TGTGCCAGCAGTGAAGGAGTTTCTCCCGGAGGCAATGAGCAGTTCTTC,CASSEGVSPGGNEQFF
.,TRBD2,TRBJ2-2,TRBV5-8,TGTGCCAGCACCTCGCGGGAGAGGAACACCGGGGAGCTGTTTTTT,CASTSRERNTGELFF
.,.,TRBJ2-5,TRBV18,TGTGCCAGCTCACCAATCAGTTCCCAGCTATTCGGGGAGACCCAGTACTTC,CASSPISSQLFGETQYF
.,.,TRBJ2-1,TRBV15,TGTGCCACCAGCAGGGCCAGCGGGCCCTCCTACAATGAGCAGTTCTTC,CATSRASGPSYNEQFF
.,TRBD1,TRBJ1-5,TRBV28,TGTGCCACCAAACAGGGGAAGGTTGATCAGCCCCAGCATTTT,CATKQGKVDQPQHF
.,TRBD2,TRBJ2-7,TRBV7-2,TGTGCCAGCAGCTTAGGAGCGGGGGGCACCTACGAGCAGTACTTC,CASSLGAGGTYEQYF
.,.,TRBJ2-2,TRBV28,TGTGCCAGCCTCCTGGGAGCAGGGGAAACCGGGGAGCTGTTTTTT,CASLLGAGETGELFF
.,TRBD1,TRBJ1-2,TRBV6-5,TGTGCCAGCAGAACCGGACAGGGTCGGTATGGCTACACCTTC,CASRTGQGRYGYTF
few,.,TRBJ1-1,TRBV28,TGTGCCAGCAGTTTCCCGGGGTACACTGAAGCTTTCTTT,CASSFPGYTEAFF
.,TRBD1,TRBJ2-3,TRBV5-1,TGCGCCAGCAGCGAGACGGACAGGGGAATTGCAGATACGCAGTATTTT,CASSETDRGIADTQYF
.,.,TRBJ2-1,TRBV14,TGTGCCAGCAGCCAGGGTCTCGGGGGTCCCAATGAGCAGTTCTTC,CASSQGLGGPNEQFF
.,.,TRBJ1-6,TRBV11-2,TGTGCCAGCAGCTTCCTCAATTCACCCCTCCACTTT,CASSFLNSPLHF
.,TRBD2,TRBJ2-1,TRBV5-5,TGTGCCAGCAGCTTTGGGATTGTAGCGGGAGGACAGAATGAGCAGTTCTTC,CASSFGIVAGGQNEQFF
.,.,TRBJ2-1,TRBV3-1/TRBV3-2,TGTGCCAGCAGCCAAGATCGGAGCGGCAATGAGCAGTTCTTC,CASSQDRSGNEQFF
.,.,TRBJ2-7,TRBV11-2,TGTGCCAGCAGCTTAGCTTCAGGTTTCTACGAGCAGTACTTC,CASSLASGFYEQYF
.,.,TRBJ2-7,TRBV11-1,TGTGCCAGCAGCTTCGGGGATAGGAGCGAGCAGTACTTC,CASSFGDRSEQYF
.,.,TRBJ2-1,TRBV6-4,TGTGCCAGCAGTGATTTTTCAACCGGGAGCAATGAGCAGTTCTTC,CASSDFSTGSNEQFF
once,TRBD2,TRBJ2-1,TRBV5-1,TGCGCCAGCAGCTTGCTAGCGGGAGAGTATGAGCAGTTCTTC,CASSLLAGEYEQFF
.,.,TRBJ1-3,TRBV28,TGTGCCAGCAGTTTACCAACTGGAAACACCATATATTTT,CASSLPTGNTIYF
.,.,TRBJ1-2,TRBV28,TGTGCCAGCAGAGGGAGTAACTATGGCTACACCTTC,CASRGSNYGYTF
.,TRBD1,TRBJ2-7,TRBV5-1,TGCGCCAGCGCCAGGACAGGGGAACCGTACGAGCAGTACTTC,CASARTGEPYEQYF
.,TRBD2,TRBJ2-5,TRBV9,TGTGCCAGCAGCGTGCCTAGCGGGAGTGAGACCCAGTACTTC,CASSVPSGSETQYF
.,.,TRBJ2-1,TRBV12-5,TGTGCTAGTGGTAGTTCAGGGTCGAATGAGCAGTTCTTC,CASGSSGSNEQFF
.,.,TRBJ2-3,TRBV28,TGTGCCAGCAGTCCCCTTGGCGGGAGCACAGATACGCAGTATTTT,CASSPLGGSTDTQYF
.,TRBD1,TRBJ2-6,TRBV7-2,TGTGCCAGCAGCCTCCAGGGGGAAAACTCTGGGGCCAACGTCCTGACTTTC,CASSLQGENSGANVLTF
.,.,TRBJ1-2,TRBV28,TGTGCCAGCACCCGGGTCATGGCGGGGAATGGCTACACCTTC,CASTRVMAGNGYTF